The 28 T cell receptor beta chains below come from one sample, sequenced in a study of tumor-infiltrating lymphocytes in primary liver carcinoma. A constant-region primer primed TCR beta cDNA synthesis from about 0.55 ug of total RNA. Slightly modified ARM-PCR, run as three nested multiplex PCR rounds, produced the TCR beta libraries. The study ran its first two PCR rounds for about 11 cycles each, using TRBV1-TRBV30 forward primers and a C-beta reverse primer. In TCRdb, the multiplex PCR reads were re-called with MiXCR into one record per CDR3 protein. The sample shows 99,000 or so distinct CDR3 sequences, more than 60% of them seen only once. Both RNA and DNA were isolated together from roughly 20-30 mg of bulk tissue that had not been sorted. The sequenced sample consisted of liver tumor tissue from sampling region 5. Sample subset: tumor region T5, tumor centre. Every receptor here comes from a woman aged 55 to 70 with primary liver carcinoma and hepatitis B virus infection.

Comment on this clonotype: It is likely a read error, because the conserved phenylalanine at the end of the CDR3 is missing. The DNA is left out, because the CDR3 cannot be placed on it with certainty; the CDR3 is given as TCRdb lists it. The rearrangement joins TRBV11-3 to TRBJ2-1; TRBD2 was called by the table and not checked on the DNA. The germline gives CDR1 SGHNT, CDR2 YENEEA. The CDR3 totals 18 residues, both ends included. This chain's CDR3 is CASSLGQGGRASYNEQFL.

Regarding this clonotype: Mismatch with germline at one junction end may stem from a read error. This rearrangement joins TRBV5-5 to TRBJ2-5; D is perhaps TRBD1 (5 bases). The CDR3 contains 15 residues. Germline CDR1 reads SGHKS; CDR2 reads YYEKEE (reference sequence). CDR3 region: CDSSFIGRAPGTQYF. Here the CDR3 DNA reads TGTGACAGCAGCTTCATTGGCAGGGCCCCCGGGACCCAGTACTTC.

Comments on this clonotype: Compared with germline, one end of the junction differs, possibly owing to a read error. The CDR3 here is CASSSGETGANVQTF. CDR3 nucleotides: TGTGCTAGCAGCAGCGGAGAGACGGGGGCCAACGTCCAGACTTTC. The chain carries TRBV6-5 and TRBJ2-6, with D perhaps being TRBD1 or TRBD2 (6 bases each). The CDR3 contains 15 residues. Germline loops: CDR1 MNHEY, CDR2 SVGAGI.

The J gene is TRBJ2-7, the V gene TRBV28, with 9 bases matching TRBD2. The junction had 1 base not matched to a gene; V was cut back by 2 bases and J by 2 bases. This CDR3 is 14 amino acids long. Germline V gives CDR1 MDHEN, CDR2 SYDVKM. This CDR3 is CASSLAGGPYEQYF. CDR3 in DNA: TGTGCCAGCAGTTTAGCGGGAGGGCCCTACGAGCAGTACTTC.

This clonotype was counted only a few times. The CDR3 protein is CASRSVGKGYEQYF. The CDR3 DNA sequence: TGTGCCAGCAGGTCGGTCGGCAAGGGCTACGAGCAGTACTTC. The V call is TRBV28, the J call TRBJ2-7; D is ambiguous. CDR1 and CDR2 from the germline V gene are MDHEN and SYDVKM. This CDR3 region has 14 residues. V was trimmed by 6 bases and J by 3 bases, leaving 15 bases between them.

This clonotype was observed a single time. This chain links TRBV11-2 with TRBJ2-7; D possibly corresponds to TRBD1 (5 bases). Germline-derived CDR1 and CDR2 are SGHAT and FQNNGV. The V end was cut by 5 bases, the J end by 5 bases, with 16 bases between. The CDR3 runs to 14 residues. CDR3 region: CASSPPSGNNEQYF. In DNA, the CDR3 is TGTGCCAGCAGCCCCCCTTCAGGGAATAACGAGCAGTACTTC.

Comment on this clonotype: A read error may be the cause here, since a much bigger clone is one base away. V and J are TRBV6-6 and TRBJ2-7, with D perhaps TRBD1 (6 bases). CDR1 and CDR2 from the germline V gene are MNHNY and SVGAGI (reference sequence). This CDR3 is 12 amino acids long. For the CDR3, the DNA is TGTGCCCCTCGGGACAAAGCCTACAAGCAGTACTTC. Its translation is CAPRDKAYKQYF.

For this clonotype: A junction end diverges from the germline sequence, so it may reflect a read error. The CDR3 sequence is CANSPRVARANVLTF. The CDR3 DNA follows: TGTGCCAACAGTCCCAGGGTAGCTAGGGCCAACGTCCTGACTTTC. The rearrangement joins TRBV12-3 or TRBV12-4 to TRBJ2-6, with a tentative D call TRBD1 (5 bases). CDR3 length: 15 residues.

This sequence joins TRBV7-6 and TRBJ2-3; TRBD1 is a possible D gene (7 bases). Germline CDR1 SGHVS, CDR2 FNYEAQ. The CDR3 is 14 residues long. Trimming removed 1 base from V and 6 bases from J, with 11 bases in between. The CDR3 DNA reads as TGTGCCAGCAGCTTAGGGAGGGGGCTCGATACGCAGTATTTT. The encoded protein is CASSLGRGLDTQYF.

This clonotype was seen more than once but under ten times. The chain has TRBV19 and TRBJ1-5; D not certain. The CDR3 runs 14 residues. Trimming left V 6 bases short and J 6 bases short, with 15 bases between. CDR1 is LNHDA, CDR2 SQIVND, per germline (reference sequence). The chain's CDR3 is CASRQMGLGQPQHF. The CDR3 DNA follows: TGTGCCAGTAGGCAAATGGGTTTGGGTCAGCCCCAGCATTTT.

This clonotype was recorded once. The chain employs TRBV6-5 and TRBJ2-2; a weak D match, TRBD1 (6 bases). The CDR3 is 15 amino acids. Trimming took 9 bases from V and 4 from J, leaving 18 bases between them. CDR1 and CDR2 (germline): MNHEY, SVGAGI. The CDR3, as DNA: TGTGCCAGAGATAAAATTCCGGACAGCACCGGGGAGCTGTTTTTT. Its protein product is CARDKIPDSTGELFF.

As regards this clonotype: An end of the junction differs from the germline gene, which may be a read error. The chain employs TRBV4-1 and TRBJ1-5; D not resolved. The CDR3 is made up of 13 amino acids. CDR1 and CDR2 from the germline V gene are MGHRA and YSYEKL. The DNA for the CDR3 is TGCGCCAGTAGCCGTCAAGATAATCAGGCCCAGCATTTT. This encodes CASSRQDNQAQHF.

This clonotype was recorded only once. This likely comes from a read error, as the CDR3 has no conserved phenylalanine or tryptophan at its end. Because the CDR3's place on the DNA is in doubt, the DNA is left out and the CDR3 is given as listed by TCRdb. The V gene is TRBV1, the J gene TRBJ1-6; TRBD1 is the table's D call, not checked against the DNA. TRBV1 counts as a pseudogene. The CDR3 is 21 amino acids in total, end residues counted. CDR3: CTSSPGTGKVAPVGDNSPLHL.

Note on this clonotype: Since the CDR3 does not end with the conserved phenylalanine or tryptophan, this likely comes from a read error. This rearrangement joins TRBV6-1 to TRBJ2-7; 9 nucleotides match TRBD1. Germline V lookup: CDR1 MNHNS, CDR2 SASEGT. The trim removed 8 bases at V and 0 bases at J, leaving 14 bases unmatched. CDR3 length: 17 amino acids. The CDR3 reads CASGSKIGTGTSYEQYL. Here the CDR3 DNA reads TGTGCCAGCGGTTCTAAAATTGGGACAGGGACCTCCTACGAGCAGTACCTC.

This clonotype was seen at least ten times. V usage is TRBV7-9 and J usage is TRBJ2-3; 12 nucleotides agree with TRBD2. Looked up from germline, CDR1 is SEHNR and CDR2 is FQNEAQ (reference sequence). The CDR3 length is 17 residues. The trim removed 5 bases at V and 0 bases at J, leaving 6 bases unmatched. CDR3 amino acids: CASSPGLAGPSTDTQYF. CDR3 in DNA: TGTGCCAGCAGCCCGGGACTAGCGGGCCCTAGCACAGATACGCAGTATTTT.

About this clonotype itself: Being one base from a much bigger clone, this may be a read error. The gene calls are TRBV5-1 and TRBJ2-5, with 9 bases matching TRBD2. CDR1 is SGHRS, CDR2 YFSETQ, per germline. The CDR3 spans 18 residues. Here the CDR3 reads CASSLGLAGRAVQETKYF. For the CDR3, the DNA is TGCGCCAGCAGCTTGGGGCTAGCGGGAAGGGCGGTACAAGAGACCAAGTACTTC.

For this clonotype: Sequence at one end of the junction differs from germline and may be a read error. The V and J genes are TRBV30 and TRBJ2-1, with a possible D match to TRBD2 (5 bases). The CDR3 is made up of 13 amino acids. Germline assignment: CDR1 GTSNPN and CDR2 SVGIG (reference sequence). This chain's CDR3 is CASWGEVYSEQFF. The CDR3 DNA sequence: TGTGCCTCATGGGGAGAAGTTTACAGTGAGCAGTTCTTC. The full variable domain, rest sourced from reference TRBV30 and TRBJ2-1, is SQTIHQWPATLVQPVGSPLSLECTVEGTSNPNLYWYRQAAGRGLQLLFYSVGIGQISSEVPQNLSASRPQDRQFILSSKKLLLSDSGFYLCASWGEVYSEQFFGPGTRLTVL.

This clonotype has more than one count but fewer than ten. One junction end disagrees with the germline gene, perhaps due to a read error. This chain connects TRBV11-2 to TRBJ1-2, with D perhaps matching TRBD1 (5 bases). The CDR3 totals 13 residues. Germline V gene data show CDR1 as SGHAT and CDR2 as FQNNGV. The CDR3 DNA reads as TGTGCCAGCAGTCCCGGGACGGAATATGGTTACACCTTT. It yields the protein CASSPGTEYGYTF.

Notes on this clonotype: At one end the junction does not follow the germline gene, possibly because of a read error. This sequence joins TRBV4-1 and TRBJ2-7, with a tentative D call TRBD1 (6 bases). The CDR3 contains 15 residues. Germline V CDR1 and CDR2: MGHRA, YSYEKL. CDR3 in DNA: TGCACCAGCAGTCAAGGAGAGACAGGTCCCTACGAGCAGTACTTC. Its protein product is CTSSQGETGPYEQYF.

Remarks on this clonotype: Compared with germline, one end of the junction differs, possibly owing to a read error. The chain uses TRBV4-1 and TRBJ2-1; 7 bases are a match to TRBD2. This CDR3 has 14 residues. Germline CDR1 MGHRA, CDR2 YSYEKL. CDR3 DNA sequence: TGCGCCGGCAGCCAAGCGCCCGGGAGGCATGAGCAGTTCTTC. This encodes CAGSQAPGRHEQFF.

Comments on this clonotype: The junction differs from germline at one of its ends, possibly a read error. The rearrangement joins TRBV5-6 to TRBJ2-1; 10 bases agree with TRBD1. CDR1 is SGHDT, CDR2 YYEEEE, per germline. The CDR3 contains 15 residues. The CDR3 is CACSSDRGRANEQFF. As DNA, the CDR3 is TGTGCCTGCAGCTCCGACAGGGGGCGCGCTAATGAGCAGTTCTTC.

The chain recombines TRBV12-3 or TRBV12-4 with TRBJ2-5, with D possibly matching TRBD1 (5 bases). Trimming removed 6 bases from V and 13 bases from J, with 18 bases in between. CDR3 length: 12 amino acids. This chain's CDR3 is CASRLAQDKPYF. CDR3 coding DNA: TGTGCCAGCAGACTCGCGCAGGACAAGCCGTACTTC.

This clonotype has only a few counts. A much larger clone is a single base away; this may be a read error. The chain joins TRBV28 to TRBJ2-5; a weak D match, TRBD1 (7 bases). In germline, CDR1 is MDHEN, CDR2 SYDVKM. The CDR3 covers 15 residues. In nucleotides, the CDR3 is TGTGTCAGCACCCCGGGAGACAGGGTGGAAGAGACCCAGTACTTC. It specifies CVSTPGDRVEETQYF.

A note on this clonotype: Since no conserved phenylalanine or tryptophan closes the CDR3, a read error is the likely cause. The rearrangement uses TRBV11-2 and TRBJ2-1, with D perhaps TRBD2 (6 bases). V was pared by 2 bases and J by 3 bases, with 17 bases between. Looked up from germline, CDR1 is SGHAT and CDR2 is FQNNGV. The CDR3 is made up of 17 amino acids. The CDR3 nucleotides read TGTGCCAGCAGCTTACTACCGGGAGAGAGATTCTACAATGAGCAGTTCTCC. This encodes CASSLLPGERFYNEQFS.

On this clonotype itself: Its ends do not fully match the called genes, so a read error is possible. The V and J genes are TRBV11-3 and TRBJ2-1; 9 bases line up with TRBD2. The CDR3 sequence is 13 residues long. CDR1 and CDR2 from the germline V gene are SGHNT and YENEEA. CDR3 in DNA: TGTGCCAGCAGTAGCGGGGGCTACAATGGGCAGTTCTTC. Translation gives CASSSGGYNGQFF.

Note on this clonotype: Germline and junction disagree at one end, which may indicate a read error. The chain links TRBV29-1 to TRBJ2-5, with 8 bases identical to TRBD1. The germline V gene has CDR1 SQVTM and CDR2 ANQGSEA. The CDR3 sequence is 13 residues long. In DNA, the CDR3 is TGCAGCGCGGGGCAGGGGGCTGGAGAGACCCGGTACTTC. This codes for CSAGQGAGETRYF. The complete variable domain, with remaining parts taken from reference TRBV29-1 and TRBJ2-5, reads SAVISQKPSRDICQRGTSLTIQCQVDSQVTMMFWYRQQPGQSLTLIATANQGSEATYESGFVIDKFPISRPNLTFSTLTVSNMSPEDSSIYLCSAGQGAGETRYFGPGTRLLVL.

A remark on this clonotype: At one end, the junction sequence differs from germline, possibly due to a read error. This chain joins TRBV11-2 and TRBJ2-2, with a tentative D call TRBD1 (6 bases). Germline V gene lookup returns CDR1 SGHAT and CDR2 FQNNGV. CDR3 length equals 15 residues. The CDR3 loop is CAGSLTGQNTRELFF. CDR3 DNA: TGTGCCGGCAGCTTAACGGGACAAAACACCAGGGAGCTGTTTTTT.

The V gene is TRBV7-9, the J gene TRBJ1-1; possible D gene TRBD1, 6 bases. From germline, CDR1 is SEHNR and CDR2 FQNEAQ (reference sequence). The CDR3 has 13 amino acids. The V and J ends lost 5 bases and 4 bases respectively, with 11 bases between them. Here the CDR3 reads CASSPGDGTEAFF. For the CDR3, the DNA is TGTGCCAGCAGCCCAGGGGATGGCACTGAAGCTTTCTTT. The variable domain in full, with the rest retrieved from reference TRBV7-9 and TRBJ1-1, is DTGVSQNPRHKITKRGQNVTFRCDPISEHNRLYWYRQTLGQGPEFLTYFQNEAQLEKSRLLSDRFSAERPKGSFSTLEIQRTEQGDSAMYLCASSPGDGTEAFFGQGTRLTVV.